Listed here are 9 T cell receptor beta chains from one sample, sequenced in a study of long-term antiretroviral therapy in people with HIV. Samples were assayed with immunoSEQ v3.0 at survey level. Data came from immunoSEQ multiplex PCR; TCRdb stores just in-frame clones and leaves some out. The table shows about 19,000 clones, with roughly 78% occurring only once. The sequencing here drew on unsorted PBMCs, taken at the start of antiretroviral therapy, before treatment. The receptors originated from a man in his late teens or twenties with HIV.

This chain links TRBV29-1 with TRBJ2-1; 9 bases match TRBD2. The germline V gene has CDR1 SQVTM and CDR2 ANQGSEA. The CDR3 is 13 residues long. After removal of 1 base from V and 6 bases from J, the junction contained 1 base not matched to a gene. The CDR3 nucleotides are TGCAGCGTTGAAGGCGGGAGGGCCAATGAGCAGTTCTTC. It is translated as CSVEGGRANEQFF.

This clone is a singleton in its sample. The CDR3 DNA reads TGCGCCAGCAGCCAGACTAGCGGGAGTTACGAGCAGTACTTC. Amino acids: CASSQTSGSYEQYF. V and J are TRBV4-1 and TRBJ2-7; 12 positions match TRBD2. J was trimmed by 4 bases and V by 3 bases; bases with no gene match: 1. The germline gives CDR1 MGHRA, CDR2 YSYEKL. The CDR3 totals 14 residues.

This chain's CDR3 is CASSSSPQVGQPQHF. CDR3 bases: TGTGCCAGCAGTTCCAGCCCCCAGGTCGGTCAGCCCCAGCATTTT. The rearrangement joins TRBV28 to TRBJ1-5; D remains ambiguous. V was clipped by 4 bases and J by 6 bases, with 16 bases between them. This CDR3 spans 15 amino acids. CDR1 is MDHEN and CDR2 is SYDVKM in the germline V gene.

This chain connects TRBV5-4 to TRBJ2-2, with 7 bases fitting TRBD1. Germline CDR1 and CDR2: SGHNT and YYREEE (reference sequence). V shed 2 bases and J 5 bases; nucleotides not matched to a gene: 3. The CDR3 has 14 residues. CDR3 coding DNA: TGTGCCAGCAGCTTTGGCAGGGGGACCGGGGAGCTGTTTTTT. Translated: CASSFGRGTGELFF.

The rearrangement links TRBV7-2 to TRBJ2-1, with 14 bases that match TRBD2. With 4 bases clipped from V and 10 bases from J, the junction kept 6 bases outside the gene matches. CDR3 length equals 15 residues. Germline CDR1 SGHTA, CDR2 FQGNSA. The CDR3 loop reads CASSSIRLAGGEQFF. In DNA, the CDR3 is TGTGCCAGCAGCTCGATTAGACTAGCGGGAGGGGAGCAGTTCTTC. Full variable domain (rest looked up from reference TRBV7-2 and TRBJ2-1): GAGVSQSPSNKVTEKGKDVELRCDPISGHTALYWYRQSLGQGLEFLIYFQGNSAPDKSGLPSDRFSAERTGGSVSTLTIQRTQQEDSAVYLCASSSIRLAGGEQFFGPGTRLTVL.

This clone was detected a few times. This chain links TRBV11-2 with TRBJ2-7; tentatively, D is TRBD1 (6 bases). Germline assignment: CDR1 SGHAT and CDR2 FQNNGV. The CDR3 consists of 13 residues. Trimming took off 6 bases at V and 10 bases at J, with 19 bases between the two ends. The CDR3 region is CASSRMGAPRQYF. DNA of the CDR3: TGTGCCAGCAGTCGGATGGGGGCACCTCGTCAGTACTTC.

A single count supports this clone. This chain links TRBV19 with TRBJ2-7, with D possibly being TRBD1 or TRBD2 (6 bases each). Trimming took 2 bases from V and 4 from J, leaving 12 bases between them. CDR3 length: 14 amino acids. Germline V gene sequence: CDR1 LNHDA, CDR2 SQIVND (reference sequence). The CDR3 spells CASSITGGQYEQYF. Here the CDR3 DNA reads TGTGCCAGTAGTATAACCGGGGGCCAGTACGAGCAGTACTTC.

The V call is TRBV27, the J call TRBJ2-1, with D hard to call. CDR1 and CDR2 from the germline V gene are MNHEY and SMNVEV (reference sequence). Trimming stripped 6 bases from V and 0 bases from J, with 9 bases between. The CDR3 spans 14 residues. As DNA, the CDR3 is TGTGCCAGCAGAGAGTCAACCTCCTACAATGAGCAGTTCTTC. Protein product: CASRESTSYNEQFF.

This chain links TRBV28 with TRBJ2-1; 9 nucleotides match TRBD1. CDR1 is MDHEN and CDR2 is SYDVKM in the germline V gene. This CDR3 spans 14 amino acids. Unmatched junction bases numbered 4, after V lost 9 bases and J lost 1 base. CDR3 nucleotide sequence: TGTGCCAGTGCCGGGACAGGGTCCTACAATGAGCAGTTCTTC. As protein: CASAGTGSYNEQFF.